A selection of T cell receptor beta chains follows, all from one sample in a study of blood T cell repertoires in COVID-19. The repertoire was sequenced with immunoSEQ multiplex PCR; TCRdb's copy has only in-frame clones and lacks some. The table shows about 80,000 clones, with 70% to 90% occurring only once. Source material: peripheral blood. These TCRs come from a man of 80 years or more with active or convalescent COVID-19. CDR3s include the opening cysteine and the closing phenylalanine or tryptophan. Fields, in order: V gene, J gene, CDR3 protein.

>TRBV9|TRBJ2-5
CASSVGSGSAQETQYF
>TRBV29-1|TRBJ2-1
CSVESPGQASYNEQFF
>TRBV6-2/TRBV6-3|TRBJ1-1
CASSYSWRHEAFF
>TRBV6-5|TRBJ2-2
CASEQKFNTGELFF
>TRBV2|TRBJ1-5
CASSDIERGSNQPQHF
>TRBV7-2|TRBJ2-5
CASSFSATGNQETQYF
>TRBV5-4|TRBJ1-2
CASSSYAGGFNYGYTF
>TRBV7-2|TRBJ1-2
CASSLHRVLNYGYTF
>TRBV7-8|TRBJ1-2
CASSLGGPGGYTF
>TRBV4-2|TRBJ2-5
CASSRAGETQYF
>TRBV6-5|TRBJ1-2
CASTELRTGDYGYTF